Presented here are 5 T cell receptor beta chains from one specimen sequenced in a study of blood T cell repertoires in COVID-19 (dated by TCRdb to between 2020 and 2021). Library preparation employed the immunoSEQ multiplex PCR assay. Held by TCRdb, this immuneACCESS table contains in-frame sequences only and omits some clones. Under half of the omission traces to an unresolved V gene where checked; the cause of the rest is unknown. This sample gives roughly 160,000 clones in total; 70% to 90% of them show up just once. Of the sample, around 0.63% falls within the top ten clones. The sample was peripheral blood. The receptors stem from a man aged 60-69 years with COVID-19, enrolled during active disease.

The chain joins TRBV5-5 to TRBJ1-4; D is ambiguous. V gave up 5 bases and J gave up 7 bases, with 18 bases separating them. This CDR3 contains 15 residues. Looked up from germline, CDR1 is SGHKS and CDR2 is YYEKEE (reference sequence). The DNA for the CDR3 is TGTGCCAGCAGACGACAACAAGGTTTGAGTGAAAAACTGTTTTTT. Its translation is CASRRQQGLSEKLFF.

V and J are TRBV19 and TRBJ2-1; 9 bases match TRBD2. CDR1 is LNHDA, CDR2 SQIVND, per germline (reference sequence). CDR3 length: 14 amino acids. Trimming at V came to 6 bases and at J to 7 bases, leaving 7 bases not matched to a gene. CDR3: CASRAGGFRNEQFF. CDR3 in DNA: TGTGCCAGTAGGGCGGGGGGGTTCAGGAATGAGCAGTTCTTC.

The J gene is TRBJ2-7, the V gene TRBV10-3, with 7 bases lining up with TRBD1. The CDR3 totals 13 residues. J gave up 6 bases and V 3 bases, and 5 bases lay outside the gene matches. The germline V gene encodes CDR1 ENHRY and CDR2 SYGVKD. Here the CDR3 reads CAISDTGVGEQYF. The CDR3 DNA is TGTGCCATCAGTGACACAGGGGTTGGCGAGCAGTACTTC.

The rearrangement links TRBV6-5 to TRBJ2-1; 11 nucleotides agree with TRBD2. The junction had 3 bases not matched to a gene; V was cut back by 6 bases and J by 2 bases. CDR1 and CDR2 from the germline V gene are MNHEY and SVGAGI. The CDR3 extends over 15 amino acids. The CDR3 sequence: CASRSLAGAYNEQFF. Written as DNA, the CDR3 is TGTGCCAGCAGATCACTAGCGGGGGCCTACAATGAGCAGTTCTTC.

The CDR3 reads CASSGGGRNYGYTF. The CDR3 DNA reads TGTGCCAGCAGTGGTGGAGGGCGGAACTATGGCTACACCTTC. V is TRBV27 and J is TRBJ1-2, with D unresolved. The V and J ends lost 5 bases and 2 bases respectively, with 12 bases between them. This CDR3 has 14 amino acids. Germline assignment: CDR1 MNHEY and CDR2 SMNVEV (reference sequence).